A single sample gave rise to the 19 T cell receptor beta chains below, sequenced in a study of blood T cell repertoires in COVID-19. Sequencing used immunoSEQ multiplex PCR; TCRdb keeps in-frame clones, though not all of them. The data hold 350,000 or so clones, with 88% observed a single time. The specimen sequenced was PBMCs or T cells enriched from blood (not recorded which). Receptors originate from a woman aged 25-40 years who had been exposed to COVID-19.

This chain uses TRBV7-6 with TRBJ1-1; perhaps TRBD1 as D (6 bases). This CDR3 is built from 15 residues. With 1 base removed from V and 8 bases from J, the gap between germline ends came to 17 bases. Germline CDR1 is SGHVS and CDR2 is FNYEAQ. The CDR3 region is CASSLGWAGDREAFF. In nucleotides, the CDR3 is TGTGCCAGCAGCTTAGGTTGGGCAGGGGATAGGGAAGCTTTCTTT.

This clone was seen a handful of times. CDR3 DNA sequence: TGTGCCAGCAGCCAAGATTGGGGCGGGAGGGCTGGCGATGAGCAGTTCTTC. The encoded protein is CASSQDWGGRAGDEQFF. The chain recombines TRBV4-2 with TRBJ2-1; 9 bases map to TRBD2. Germline trimming cut 0 bases from V and 8 bases from J; bases unmatched to any gene: 11. CDR3 length: 17 residues. Germline V gives CDR1 LGHNA, CDR2 YNFKEQ.

The CDR3 DNA is TGCAGCGTTGCCAGGCAGTATAACGACGAGCAGTACTTC. Translating it yields CSVARQYNDEQYF. The chain employs TRBV29-1 and TRBJ2-7; D gene uncertain. The V gene's germline CDR1 is SQVTM and CDR2 ANQGSEA. The germline V and J ends were trimmed by 4 bases and 5 bases, with 15 bases remaining between them. This CDR3 comprises 13 residues.

For the CDR3, the DNA is TGTGCCACCAGTGATTGGCCGATTGACAGGGGGGAATCTGGGGCCAACGTCCTGACTTTC. Translating gives CATSDWPIDRGESGANVLTF. V gene TRBV24-1 combines with J gene TRBJ2-6; the match to TRBD1 covers 9 bases. This CDR3 contains 20 residues. Per germline, CDR1 KGHDR and CDR2 SFDVKD. With 2 bases clipped from V and 1 base from J, the junction kept 11 bases outside the gene matches.

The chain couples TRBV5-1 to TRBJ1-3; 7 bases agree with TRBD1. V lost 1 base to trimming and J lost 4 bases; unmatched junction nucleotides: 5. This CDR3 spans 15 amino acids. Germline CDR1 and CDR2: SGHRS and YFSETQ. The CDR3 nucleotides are TGCGCCAGCAGCTTGAGTCTGGACAGGGGAAACACCATATATTTT. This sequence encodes CASSLSLDRGNTIYF.

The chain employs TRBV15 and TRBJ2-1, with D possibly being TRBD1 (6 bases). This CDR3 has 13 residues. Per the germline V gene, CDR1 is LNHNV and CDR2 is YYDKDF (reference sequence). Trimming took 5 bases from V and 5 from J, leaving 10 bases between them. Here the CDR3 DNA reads TGTGCCACCAGCGGGGCAGGGGACAATGAGCAGTTCTTC. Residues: CATSGAGDNEQFF.

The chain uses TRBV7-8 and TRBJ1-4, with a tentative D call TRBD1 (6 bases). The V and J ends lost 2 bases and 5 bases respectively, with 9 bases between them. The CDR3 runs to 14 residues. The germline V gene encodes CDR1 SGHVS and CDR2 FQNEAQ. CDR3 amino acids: CASSLRTANEKLFF. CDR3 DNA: TGTGCCAGCAGCTTACGGACAGCGAATGAAAAACTGTTTTTT.

Written as DNA, the CDR3 is TGCAGCGTTGCCGAGAGAACCTACGAGCAGTACTTC. Its translation is CSVAERTYEQYF. The chain couples TRBV29-1 to TRBJ2-7; D uncertain. CDR3 length: 12 amino acids. Germline CDR1 is SQVTM and CDR2 is ANQGSEA. Trimming took off 4 bases at V and 2 bases at J, with 9 bases between the two ends.

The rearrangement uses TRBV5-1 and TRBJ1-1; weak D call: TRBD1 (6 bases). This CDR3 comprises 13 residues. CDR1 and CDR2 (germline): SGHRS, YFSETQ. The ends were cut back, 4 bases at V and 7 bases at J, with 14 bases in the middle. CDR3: CASSLWTANEAFF. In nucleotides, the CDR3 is TGCGCCAGCAGCCTCTGGACAGCCAATGAAGCTTTCTTT.

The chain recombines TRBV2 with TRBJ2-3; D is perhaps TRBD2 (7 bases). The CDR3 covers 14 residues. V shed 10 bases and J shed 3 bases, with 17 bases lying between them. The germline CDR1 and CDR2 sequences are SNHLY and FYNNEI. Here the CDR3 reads CATGGGVLTDTQYF. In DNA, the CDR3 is TGTGCCACCGGAGGGGGGGTCTTGACAGATACGCAGTATTTT. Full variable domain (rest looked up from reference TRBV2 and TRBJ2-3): EPEVTQTPSHQVTQMGQEVILRCVPISNHLYFYWYRQILGQKVEFLVSFYNNEISEKSEIFDDQFSVERPDGSNFTLKIRSTKLEDSAMYFCATGGGVLTDTQYFGPGTRLTVL.

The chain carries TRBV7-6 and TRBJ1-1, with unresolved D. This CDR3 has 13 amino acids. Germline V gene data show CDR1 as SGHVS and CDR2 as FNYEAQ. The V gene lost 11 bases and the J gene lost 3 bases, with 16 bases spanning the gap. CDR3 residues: CASLLSSDTEAFF. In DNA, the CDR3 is TGTGCCTCCCTTCTCTCGTCGGACACTGAAGCTTTCTTT.

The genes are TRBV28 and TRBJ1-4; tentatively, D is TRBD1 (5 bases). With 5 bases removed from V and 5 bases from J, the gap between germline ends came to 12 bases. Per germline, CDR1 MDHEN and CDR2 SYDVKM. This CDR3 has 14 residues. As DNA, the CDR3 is TGTGCCAGCAGTACCGGGACTGTAAATGAAAAACTGTTTTTT. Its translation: CASSTGTVNEKLFF.

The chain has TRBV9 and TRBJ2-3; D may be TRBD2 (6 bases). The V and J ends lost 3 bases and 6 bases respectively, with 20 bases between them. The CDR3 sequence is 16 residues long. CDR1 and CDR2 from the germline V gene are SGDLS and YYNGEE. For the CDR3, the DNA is TGTGCCAGCAGCGCCCCCTCCCCCGGGAGTAAGGATACGCAGTATTTT. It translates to CASSAPSPGSKDTQYF.

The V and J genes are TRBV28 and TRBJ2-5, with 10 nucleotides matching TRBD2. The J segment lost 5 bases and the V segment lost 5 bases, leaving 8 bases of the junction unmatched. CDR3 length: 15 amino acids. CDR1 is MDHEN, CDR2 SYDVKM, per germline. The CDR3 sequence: CASSLLAGGQETQYF. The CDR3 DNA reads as TGTGCCAGCAGTCTATTAGCGGGAGGCCAGGAGACCCAGTACTTC. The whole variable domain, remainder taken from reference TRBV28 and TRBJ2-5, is DVKVTQSSRYLVKRTGEKVFLECVQDMDHENMFWYRQDPGLGLRLIYFSYDVKMKEKGDIPEGYSVSREKKERFSLILESASTNQTSMYLCASSLLAGGQETQYFGPGTRLLVL.

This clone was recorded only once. CDR3 in amino acids: CASSEQGYTGELFF. CDR3 nucleotide sequence: TGTGCCAGCAGTGAGCAGGGCTACACCGGGGAGCTGTTTTTT. The genes are TRBV6-4 and TRBJ2-2; a weak D match, TRBD1 (5 bases). This CDR3 region has 14 residues. Per germline, CDR1 MRHNA and CDR2 SNTAGT. V was pared by 3 bases and J by 3 bases, with 8 bases between.

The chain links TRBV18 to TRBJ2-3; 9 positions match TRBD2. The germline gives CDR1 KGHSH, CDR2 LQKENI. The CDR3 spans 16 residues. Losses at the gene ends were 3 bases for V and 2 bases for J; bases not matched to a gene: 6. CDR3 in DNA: TGTGCCAGCTCACCCACAGCGGGAGGCAACACAGATACGCAGTATTTT. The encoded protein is CASSPTAGGNTDTQYF. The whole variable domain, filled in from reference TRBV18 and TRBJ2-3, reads NAGVMQNPRHLVRRRGQEARLRCSPMKGHSHVYWYRQLPEEGLKFMVYLQKENIIDESGMPKERFSAEFPKEGPSILRIQQVVRGDSAAYFCASSPTAGGNTDTQYFGPGTRLTVL.

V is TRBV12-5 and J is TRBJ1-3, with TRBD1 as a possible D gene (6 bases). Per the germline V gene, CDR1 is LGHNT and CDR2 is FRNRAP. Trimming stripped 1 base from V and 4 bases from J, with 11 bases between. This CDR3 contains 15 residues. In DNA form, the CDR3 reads TGTGCTAGTGGTTTGGATGGGGGCTTCGGAAACACCATATATTTT. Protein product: CASGLDGGFGNTIYF.

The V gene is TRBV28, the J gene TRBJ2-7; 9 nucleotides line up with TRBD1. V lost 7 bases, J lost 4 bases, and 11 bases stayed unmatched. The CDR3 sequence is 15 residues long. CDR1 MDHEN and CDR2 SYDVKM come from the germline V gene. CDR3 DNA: TGTGCCAGCAAGGCGGGGGACAGGGCTTTTTACGAGCAGTACTTC. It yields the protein CASKAGDRAFYEQYF.

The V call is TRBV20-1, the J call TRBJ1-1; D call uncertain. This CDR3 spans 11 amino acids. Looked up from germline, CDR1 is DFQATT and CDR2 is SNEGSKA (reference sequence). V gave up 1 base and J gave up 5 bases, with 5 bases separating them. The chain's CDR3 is CSARGGTEAFF. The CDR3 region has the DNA TGCAGTGCTAGAGGCGGGACTGAAGCTTTCTTT.